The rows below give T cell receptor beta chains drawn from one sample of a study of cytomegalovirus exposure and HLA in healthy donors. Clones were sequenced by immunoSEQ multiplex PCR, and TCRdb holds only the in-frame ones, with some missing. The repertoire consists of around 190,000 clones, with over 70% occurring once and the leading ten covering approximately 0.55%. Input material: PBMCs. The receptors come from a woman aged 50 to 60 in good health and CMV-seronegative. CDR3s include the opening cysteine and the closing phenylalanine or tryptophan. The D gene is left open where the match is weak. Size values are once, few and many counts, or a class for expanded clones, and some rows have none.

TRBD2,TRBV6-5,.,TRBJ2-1,TGTGCCAGCAGTTCGTTTACTAGCGGGGCATACAATGAGCAGTTCTTC,CASSSFTSGAYNEQFF
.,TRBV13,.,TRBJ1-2,TGTGCCAGCAGCTTAGGACTTACTGGCTACACCTTC,CASSLGLTGYTF
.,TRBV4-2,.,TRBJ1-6,TGTGCCAGCAGCCAAGACACTATGAATTCACCCCTCCACTTT,CASSQDTMNSPLHF
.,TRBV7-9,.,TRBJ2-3,TGTGCCAGCAGATCAAGTCAGGGAACGCAGTATTTT,CASRSSQGTQYF
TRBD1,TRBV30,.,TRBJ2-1,TGTGCCTGGACCGGACAGGCCAGAAGCAATGAGCAGTTCTTC,CAWTGQARSNEQFF
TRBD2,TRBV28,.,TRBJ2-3,TGTGCCAGCAGCTTCTCTGCGGGAGTCGCAACAGATACGCAGTATTTT,CASSFSAGVATDTQYF
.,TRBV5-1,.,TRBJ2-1,TGCGCCAGCAGCGCGAGGGATGAGCAGTTCTTC,CASSARDEQFF
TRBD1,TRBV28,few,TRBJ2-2,TGTGCCAGCAGTTTTGATTCACTTCCGGACAGGGGGAGGACCGGGGAGCTGTTTTTT,CASSFDSLPDRGRTGELFF
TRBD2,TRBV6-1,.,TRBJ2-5,TGTGCCAGCAGTTCCAGCGGGAGGGCCCGAGAGACCCAGTACTTC,CASSSSGRARETQYF
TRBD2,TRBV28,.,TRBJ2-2,TGTGCCAGTCTAGCGGAAGAAAACACCGGGGAGCTGTTTTTT,CASLAEENTGELFF
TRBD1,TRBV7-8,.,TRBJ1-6,TGTGCCAGCAGCTTGCGAGACAGGGGTAATTCACCCCTCCACTTT,CASSLRDRGNSPLHF
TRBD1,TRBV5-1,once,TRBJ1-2,TGCGCCAGCACCCCGGGACAGGGGTCCTATGGCTACACCTTC,CASTPGQGSYGYTF
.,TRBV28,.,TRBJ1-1,TGTGCCAGCAGGTGGTCCGGAGTCACTGAAGCTTTCTTT,CASRWSGVTEAFF
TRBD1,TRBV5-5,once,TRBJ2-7,TGTGCCAGCAGCTTACGACCTGGACAGGGGCCGCCCTACGAGCAGTACTTC,CASSLRPGQGPPYEQYF
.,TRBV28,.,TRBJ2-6,TGTGCCACCACAGGGCACTCTGGGGCCAACGTCCTGACTTTC,CATTGHSGANVLTF
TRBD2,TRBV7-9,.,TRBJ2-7,TGTGCCAGCAGCTTAGCTTCTAGCGGGGTCTCCTACGAGCAGTACTTC,CASSLASSGVSYEQYF
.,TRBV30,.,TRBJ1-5,TGTGCCTGGAGCGAGTCTCGGGTTGAGCCCCAGCATTTT,CAWSESRVEPQHF
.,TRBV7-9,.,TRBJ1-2,TGTGCCAGCAGCTTAGGAGGGGGCTACACCTTC,CASSLGGGYTF
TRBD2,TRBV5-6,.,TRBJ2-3,TGTGCCAGCAGCTTGGTAGGACTAGCACGGTTAGATACGCAGTATTTT,CASSLVGLARLDTQYF
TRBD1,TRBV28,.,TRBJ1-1,TGTGCCAGCAGTTGGACAGGACTGAACACTGAAGCTTTCTTT,CASSWTGLNTEAFF
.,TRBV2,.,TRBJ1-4,TGTGCCAGCAGTACAGGGATGGCGGAAAAACTGTTTTTT,CASSTGMAEKLFF
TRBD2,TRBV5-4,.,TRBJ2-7,TGTGCCAGCAGCTCAGGCGGGGGACTAGCGGGAACATACGAGCAGTACTTC,CASSSGGGLAGTYEQYF
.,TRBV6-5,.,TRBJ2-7,TGTGCCAGCAGTTACTCGCGGGCAGCCTACGAGCAGTACTTC,CASSYSRAAYEQYF
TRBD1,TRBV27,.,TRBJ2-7,TGTGCCAGCAGTTTAAACAGGGGATACGAGCAGTACTTC,CASSLNRGYEQYF
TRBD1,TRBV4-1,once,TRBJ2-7,TGCGCCAGCAGCCAGGGGACAGGGCTCGAGCAGTACTTC,CASSQGTGLEQYF
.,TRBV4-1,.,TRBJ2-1,TGCGCCAGCAGAAATCCAGCACGGGGTTTTTACAATGAGCAGTTCTTC,CASRNPARGFYNEQFF
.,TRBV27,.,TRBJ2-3,TGTGCCAGCAGTTTAGCAGGGGAAGGTGCAGATACGCAGTATTTT,CASSLAGEGADTQYF
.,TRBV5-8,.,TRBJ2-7,TGTGCCAGCAGCTTTACAAGCGAGCAGTACTTC,CASSFTSEQYF
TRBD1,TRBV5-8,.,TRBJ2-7,TGTGCCAGCAGCTTCCGGACAGGGGCTTACGAGCAGTACTTC,CASSFRTGAYEQYF
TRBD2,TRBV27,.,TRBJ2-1,TGTGCCGTCCAAGACTACCTAGTGCCGGGAGGGCCCCATGAGCAGTTCTTC,CAVQDYLVPGGPHEQFF
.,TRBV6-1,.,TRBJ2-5,TGTGCCAGCAGTTACAAGGCGGGCCAGTACTTC,CASSYKAGQYF
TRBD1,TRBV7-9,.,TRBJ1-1,TGTGCCAGCAGTCGTCGACAGGGGGTACTGAACACTGAAGCTTTCTTT,CASSRRQGVLNTEAFF
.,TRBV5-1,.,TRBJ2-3,TGCGCCAGCAGCTTAGCCCTCTCCAGCACAGATACGCAGTATTTT,CASSLALSSTDTQYF
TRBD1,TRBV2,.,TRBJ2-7,TGTGCCAGCAGGGACAGGGGGTACGAGCAGTACTTC,CASRDRGYEQYF
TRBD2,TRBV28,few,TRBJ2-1,TGTGCCAGCAGAGAGGGACTAGCGGGAGTGGGTGAGCAGTTCTTC,CASREGLAGVGEQFF
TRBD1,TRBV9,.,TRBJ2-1,TGTGCCAGCAGCGCCGGACAGGGCCAACGGGAGCAGTTCTTC,CASSAGQGQREQFF
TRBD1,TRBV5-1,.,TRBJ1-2,TGCGCCAGCATCCCCGGGACAGGAGTAATTGATGGCTACACCTTC,CASIPGTGVIDGYTF
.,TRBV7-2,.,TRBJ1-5,TGTGCCAGCAGCTTAAGGGGAGGGGAAGGTCAGCCCCAGCATTTT,CASSLRGGEGQPQHF
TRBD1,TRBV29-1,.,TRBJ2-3,TGCAGCGCCTCGACAGGGGGCTTGTCAGATACGCAGTATTTT,CSASTGGLSDTQYF
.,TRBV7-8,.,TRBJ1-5,TGTGCCAGCAGCTTAGCGCGATCTGCAGGGAACAATCAGCCCCAGCATTTT,CASSLARSAGNNQPQHF
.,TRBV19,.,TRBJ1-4,TGTGCCAGTAGTCCCGGAGGCCGCCCCGAAAAACTGTTTTTT,CASSPGGRPEKLFF